This T cell receptor (beta chain) appears in the sequencing data of a study of shared T cell receptors in the human thymus (dated by TCRdb to about 2021). For the wider study: The study investigated the way shared, self-reactive T-cell receptor alpha chains are produced in the human thymus.

The library relied on the immunoSEQ multiplex PCR assay. Not all clones reach the TCRdb copy of this immuneACCESS table, which keeps in-frame sequences only. Checked studies attribute under half of the gap to unresolved V genes and leave the rest unexplained. In all, the sample holds about 610,000 clones, and approximately 87% of those were seen once. About 0.01% of the sample is taken by the ten largest. The CDR3 covers 17 residues, taking in both the cysteine and the phenylalanine. Kept here is only the CDR3 DNA, which spans 51 bases and is read in frame from base 1. From the germline V gene, CDR1 is SGDLS and CDR2 is YYNGEE. V is pared back by 4 bases and J by 5 bases, with 21 bases lying between the germline termini. This clone came up a few times. Its binding antigen is unknown. No much larger clone is present one base from it, and per-base qualities are unavailable. These data were also filed under a second study, of human thymus T cells. The second paper states: Immunologically healthy infants undergoing open corrective cardiac surgery for congenital heart defects in Finland were used as donors. Thymus tissue was collected as surgical resects that were removed during corrective cardiac surgery. Biased V and J gene segment usage appeared to be present in both thymic and peripheral blood repertoires. The related research found that thymic TCR repertoires overlapped highly between unrelated individuals. The study characterized TCR alpha and beta repertoires from eight infant thymus samples and a few related peripheral blood samples. Donor ages ranging from roughly 7 to 250 days were recorded, and roughly six male and two female infants were included in the cohort. Thymocytes were freed from the tissue by mechanical means and kept at -70 degrees C as pellets of roughly 9-34 million cells. A QIAsymphony instrument was used to extract genomic DNA from frozen cell pellets. Using the immunoSEQ multiplex PCR assay, the TCRB and TCRAD loci were amplified from a standardized quantity of quality-controlled genomic DNA. The V(D)J region was spanned by amplicons of a length sufficient to cover the CDR3 and to identify V and J genes. Through the commercial immunoSEQ service, the amplicons were sequenced on an Illumina platform. Primer bias and sequencing errors were corrected as previously described, and TCRAD and TCRB definitions were based on the IMGT database. Repertoires were analysed with immunoSEQ Analyzer 3.0 and VDJTools, covering basic statistics, V/J segment usage, diversity estimates, rarefaction and pairwise overlap. Diversity was estimated using the Chao1, ChaoE, Efron-Thisted, Shannon and inverse Simpson indices, and was also estimated on datasets down-sampled to the size of the smallest sample. For repertoire overlap, CDR3 nucleotide sequence, V gene and J gene had to match strictly, and clustering was done by Jaccard-based multidimensional scaling. On average, thymus samples yielded roughly 800,000 unique TCRB clonotypes, whereas blood samples yielded some 92,000.

The V gene is TRBV9 and the J gene is TRBJ2-2, and the D gene may be TRBD2, 7 bases matching. The source of this sequence is a boy less than two years old with a congenital heart defect. Donor details come from another sample of the same person, matched by shared clones. Sequenced sample: thymocytes. In nucleotide form, the sequence is TGTGCCAGCAGCCCTAAGGGGGGGGGCTTCGGGACCGGGGAGCTGTTTTTT. It encodes CASSPKGGGFGTGELFF. The reference TRBV9 and TRBJ2-2 proteins fill in what lies around the CDR3, so the full variable domain reads DSGVTQTPKHLITATGQRVTLRCSPRSGDLSVYWYQQSLDQGLQFLIQYYNGEERAKGNILERFSAQQFPDLHSELNLSSLELGDSALYFCASSPKGGGFGTGELFFGEGSRLTVL.